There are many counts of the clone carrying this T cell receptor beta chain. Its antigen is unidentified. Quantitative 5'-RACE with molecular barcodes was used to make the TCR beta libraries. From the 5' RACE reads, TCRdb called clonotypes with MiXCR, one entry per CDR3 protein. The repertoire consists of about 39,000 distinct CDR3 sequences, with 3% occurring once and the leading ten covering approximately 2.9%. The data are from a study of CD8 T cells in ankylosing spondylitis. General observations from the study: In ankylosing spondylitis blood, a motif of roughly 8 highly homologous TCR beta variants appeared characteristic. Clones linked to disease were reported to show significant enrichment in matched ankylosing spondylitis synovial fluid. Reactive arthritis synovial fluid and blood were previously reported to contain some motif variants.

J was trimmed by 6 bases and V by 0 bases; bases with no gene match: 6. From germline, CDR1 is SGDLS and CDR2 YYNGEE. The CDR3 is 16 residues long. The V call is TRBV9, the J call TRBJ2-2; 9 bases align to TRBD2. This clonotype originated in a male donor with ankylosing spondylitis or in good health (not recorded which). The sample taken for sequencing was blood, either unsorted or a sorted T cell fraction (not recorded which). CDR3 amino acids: CASSVGGRAVAGELFF. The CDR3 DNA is TGTGCCAGCAGCGTAGGCGGGAGGGCGGTAGCCGGGGAGCTGTTTTTT.